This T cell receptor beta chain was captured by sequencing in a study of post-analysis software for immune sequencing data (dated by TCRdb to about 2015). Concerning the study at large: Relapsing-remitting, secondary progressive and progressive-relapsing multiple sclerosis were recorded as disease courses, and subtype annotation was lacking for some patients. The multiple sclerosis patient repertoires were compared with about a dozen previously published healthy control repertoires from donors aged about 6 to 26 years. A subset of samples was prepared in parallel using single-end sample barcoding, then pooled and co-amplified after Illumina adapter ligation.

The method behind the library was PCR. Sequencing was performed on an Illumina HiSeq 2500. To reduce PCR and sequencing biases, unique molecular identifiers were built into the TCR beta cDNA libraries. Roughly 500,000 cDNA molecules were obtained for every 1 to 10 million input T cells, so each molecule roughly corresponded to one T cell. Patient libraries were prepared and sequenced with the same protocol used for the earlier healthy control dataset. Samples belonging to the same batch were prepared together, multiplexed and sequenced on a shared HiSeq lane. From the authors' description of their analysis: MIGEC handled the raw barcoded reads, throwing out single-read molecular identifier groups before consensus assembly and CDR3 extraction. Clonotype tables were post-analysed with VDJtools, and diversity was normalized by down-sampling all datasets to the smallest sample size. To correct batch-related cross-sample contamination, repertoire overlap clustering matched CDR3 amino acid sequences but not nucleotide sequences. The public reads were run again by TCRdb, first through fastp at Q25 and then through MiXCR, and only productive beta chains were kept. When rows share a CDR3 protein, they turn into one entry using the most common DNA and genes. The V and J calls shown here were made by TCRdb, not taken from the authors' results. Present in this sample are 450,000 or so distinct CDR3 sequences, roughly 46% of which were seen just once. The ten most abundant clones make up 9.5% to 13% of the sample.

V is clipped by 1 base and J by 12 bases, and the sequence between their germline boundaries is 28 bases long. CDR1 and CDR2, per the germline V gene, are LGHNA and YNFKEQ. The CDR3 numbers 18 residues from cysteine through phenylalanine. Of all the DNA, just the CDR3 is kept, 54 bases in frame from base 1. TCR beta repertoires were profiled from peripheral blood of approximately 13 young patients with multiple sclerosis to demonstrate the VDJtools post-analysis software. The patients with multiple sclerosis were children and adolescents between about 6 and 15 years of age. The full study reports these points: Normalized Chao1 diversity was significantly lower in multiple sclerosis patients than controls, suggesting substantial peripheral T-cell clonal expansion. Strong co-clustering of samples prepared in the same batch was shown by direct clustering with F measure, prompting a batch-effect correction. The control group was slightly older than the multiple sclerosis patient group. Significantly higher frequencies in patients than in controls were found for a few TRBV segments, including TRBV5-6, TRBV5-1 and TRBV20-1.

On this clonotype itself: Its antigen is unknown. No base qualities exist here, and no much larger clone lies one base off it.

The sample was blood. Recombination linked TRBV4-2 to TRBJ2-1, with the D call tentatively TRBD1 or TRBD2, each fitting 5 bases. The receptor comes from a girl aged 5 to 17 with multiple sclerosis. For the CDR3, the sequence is CASSQGGIPRGPSRGQFF. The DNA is TGTGCCAGCAGCCAAGGGGGTATACCTCGCGGGCCCTCTAGGGGGCAGTTCTTC.